One T cell receptor (beta chain) is described in this entry. It may be a read error: a sequence one base away is much more abundant. It is likely a read error, because the conserved phenylalanine at the end of the CDR3 is missing. The data were taken from a study of T cells in Graves' hyperthyroidism and ophthalmopathy. Amplified regions were TCR beta CDR3 sequences from RNA transcripts. In the first-round RT-PCR of the TCR CDR3, the HTBI primer set was used. TCRdb processed the multiplex PCR reads anew with MiXCR; each CDR3 protein has one entry. Seen here are 450,000 to 600,000 distinct CDR3 sequences, 20% observed once, and the top ten hold approximately 48%. The germline V gene encodes CDR1 SNHLY and CDR2 FYNNEI. CDR3 length: 18 amino acids. Trimming pared 8 bases from V and 0 bases from J, leaving 23 bases between. Patients affected by ophthalmopathy presented a Clinical Activity Score of at least 3, a NOSPECS grade of at least 4, and disease duration below 3 months. Patients with uncontrolled infections, other autoimmune diseases, pregnancy or lactation were excluded.

Source material: blood. This receptor was identified in a man aged 35 to 55 with Graves' ophthalmopathy. The chain carries TRBV2 and TRBJ2-1; a possible D gene is TRBD2 (7 bases). Here the CDR3 reads CASGRDLGGLGSYNEQFL. In DNA, the CDR3 is TGTGCCAGCGGACGGGATTTGGGGGGGCTTGGCTCCTACAATGAGCAGTTCCTC.